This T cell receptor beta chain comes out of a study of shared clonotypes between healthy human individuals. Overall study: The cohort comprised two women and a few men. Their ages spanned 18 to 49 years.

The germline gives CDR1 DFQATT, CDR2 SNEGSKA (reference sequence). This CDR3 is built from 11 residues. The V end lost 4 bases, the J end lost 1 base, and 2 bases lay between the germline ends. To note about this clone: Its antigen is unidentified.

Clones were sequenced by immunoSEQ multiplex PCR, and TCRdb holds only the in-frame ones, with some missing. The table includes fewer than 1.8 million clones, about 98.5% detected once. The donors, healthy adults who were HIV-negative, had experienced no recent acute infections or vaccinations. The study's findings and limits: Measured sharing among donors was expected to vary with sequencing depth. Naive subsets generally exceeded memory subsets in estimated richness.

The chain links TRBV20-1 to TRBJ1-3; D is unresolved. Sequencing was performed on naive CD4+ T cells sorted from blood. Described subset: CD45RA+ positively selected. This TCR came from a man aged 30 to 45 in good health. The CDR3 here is CSATSGNTIYF. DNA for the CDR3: TGCAGTGCTACATCTGGAAACACCATATATTTT.